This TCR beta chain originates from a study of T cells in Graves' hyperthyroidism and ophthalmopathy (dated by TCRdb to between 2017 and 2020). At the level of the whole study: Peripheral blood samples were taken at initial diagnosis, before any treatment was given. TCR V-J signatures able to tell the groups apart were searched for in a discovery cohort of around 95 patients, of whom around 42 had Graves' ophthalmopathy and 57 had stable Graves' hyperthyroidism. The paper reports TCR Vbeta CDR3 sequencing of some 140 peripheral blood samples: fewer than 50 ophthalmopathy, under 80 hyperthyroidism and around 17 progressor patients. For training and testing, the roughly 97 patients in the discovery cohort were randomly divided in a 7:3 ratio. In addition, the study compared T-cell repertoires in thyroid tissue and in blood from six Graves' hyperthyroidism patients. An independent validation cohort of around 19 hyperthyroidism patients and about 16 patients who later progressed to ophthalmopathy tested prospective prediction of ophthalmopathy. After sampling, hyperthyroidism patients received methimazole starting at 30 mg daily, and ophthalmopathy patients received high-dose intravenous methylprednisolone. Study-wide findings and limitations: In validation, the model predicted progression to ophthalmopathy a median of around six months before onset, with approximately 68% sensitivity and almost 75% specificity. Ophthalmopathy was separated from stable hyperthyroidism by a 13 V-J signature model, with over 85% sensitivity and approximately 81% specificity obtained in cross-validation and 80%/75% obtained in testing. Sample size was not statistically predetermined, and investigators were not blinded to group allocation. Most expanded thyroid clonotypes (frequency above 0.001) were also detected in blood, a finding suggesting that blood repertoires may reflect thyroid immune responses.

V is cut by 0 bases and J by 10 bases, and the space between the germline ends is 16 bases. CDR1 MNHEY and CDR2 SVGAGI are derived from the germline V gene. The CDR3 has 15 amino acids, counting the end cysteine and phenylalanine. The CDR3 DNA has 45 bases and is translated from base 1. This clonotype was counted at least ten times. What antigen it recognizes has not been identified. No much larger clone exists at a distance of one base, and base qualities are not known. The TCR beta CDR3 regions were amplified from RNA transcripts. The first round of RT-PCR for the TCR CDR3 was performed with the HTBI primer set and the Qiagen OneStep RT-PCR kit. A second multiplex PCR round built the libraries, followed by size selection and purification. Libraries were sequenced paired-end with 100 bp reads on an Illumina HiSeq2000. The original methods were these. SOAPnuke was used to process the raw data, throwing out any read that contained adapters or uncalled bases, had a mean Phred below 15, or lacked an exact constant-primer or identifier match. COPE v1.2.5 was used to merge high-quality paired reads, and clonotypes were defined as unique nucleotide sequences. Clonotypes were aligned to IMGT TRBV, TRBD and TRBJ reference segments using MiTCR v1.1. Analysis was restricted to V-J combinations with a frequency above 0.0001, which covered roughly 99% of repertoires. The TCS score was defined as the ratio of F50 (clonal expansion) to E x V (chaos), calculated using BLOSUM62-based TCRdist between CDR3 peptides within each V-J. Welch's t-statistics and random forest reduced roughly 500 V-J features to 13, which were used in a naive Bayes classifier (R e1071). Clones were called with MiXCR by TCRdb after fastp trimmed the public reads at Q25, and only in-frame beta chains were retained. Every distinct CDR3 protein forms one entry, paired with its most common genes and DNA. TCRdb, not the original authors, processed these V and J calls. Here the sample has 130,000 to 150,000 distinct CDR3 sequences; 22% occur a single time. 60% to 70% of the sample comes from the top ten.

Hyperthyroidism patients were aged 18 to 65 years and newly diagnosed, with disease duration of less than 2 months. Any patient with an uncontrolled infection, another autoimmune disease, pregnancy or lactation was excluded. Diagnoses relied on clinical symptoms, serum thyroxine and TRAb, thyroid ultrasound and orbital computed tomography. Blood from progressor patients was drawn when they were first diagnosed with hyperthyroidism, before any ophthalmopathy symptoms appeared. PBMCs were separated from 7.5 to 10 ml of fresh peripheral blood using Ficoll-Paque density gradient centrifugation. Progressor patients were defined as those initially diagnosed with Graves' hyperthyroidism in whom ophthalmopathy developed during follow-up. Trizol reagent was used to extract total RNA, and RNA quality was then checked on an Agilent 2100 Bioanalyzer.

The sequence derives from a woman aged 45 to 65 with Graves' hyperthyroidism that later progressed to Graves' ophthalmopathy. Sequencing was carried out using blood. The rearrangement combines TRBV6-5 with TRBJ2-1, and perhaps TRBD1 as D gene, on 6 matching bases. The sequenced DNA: TGTGCCAGCAGTTACTCGGTACAGGGAAGGAGGGAGCAGTTCTTC. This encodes CASSYSVQGRREQFF.